Below, one TCR beta chain is given with its context. Its antigen remains unknown. This record belongs to a study of beta chain features in type 1 diabetes. General observations from the study: Researchers report that Type 1 diabetes patients had moderately but significantly shorter TCRB CDR3s across all four CD4+ subsets.

Every isolated RNA sample was fully reverse transcribed, so sequencing captured expressed TCRB transcripts. This table comes from immunoSEQ multiplex PCR, and its TCRdb copy is limited to in-frame clones, with some not included. The repertoire holds about 660,000 clones, with over 13% as singletons. Losses at the gene ends were 2 bases for V and 2 bases for J; bases not matched to a gene: 4. This CDR3 region has 15 residues. Germline V CDR1 and CDR2: MNHEY, SMNVEV (reference sequence). This TCR was recovered from a young man with type 1 diabetes. Sequencing was done on a sample of naive CD4+ T cells from blood. V usage is TRBV27 and J usage is TRBJ2-7, with 9 bases identical to TRBD2. Here the CDR3 reads CASSLKRGAPYEQYF. CDR3 DNA: TGTGCCAGCAGTTTAAAGCGGGGGGCTCCCTACGAGCAGTACTTC.